This TCR beta chain was sequenced for a study of blood T cell repertoires in COVID-19. All enrollees were roughly 18 to 90 years old and from 25 or so US areas. Allocation to cohorts depended on clinical history reported by the participants. All exposed participants met a person with COVID-19 within 2 weeks before entering the study. Germline lookup yields CDR1 SGHAT and CDR2 FQDESV (reference sequence). The CDR3 extends over 15 amino acids. The V gene lost 0 bases and the J gene lost 8 bases, with 14 bases spanning the gap. Produced via immunoSEQ multiplex PCR; TCRdb's table is partial and in-frame only. The table lists some 320,000 clones, roughly 85% of them singletons.

The sample comprised PBMCs or T cells enriched from blood (not recorded which). The TCR was taken from a woman aged 30 to 39 who had been exposed to COVID-19. The J gene is TRBJ2-1, the V gene TRBV11-1, with a weak D call TRBD1 (6 bases). The CDR3: CASSLAGSRGDEQFF. The DNA for the CDR3 is TGTGCCAGCAGCTTAGCGGGGTCCAGGGGCGATGAGCAGTTCTTC.